This is a list of T cell receptor beta chains from one sample in a study of human T cells and chemical hapten exposure. One entry per CDR3 protein results from TCRdb running MiXCR on the RACE reads. The profile shows around 62,000 distinct CDR3 sequences, about 6.7% of them singletons. The sample was whole blood, taken in connection with sensitization to the hapten diphenylcyclopropenone (DPC). These receptors were taken from a woman in her twenties or thirties with alopecia areata. Some clones in this sample may be carry-over from other donors' samples. CDR3s include the opening cysteine and the closing phenylalanine or tryptophan. The D gene is left open where the match is weak. Clone size is given for some rows only: seen once, a few or many times, or a class if the clone is expanded.

J	D	size	V	CDR3	DNA
TRBJ1-5	TRBD1	many	TRBV4-1	CASSLGQRNQPQHF	TGCGCCAGCAGCCTGGGACAGCGAAATCAGCCCCAGCATTTT
TRBJ2-3	-	few	TRBV27	CASSSLKFRDTSTDTQYF	TGTGCCAGCAGTTCCCTAAAATTCCGGGACACCAGCACAGATACGCAGTATTTT
TRBJ2-1	TRBD1	many	TRBV18	CASSEGAQSYNEQFF	TGTGCCAGCTCAGAGGGGGCGCAGTCCTACAATGAGCAGTTCTTC
TRBJ2-3	TRBD2	-	TRBV11-2	CASLSGLSTDTQYF	TGTGCCAGCCTTAGCGGGCTCAGCACAGATACGCAGTATTTT
TRBJ1-4	-	few	TRBV2	CASSDSATNEKLFF	TGTGCCAGCAGTGACAGCGCAACTAATGAAAAACTGTTTTTT
TRBJ1-5	-	many	TRBV6-1	CASSDQYSNQPQHF	TGTGCCAGCAGTGACCAGTATAGCAATCAGCCCCAGCATTTT
TRBJ1-6	-	many	TRBV7-2	CASSLAGTHYNSPLHF	TGTGCCAGCAGCTTAGCCGGGACACACTATAATTCACCCCTCCACTTT
TRBJ1-3	-	-	TRBV7-9	CASSLVGGAGNTIYF	TGTGCCAGCAGCTTAGTTGGAGGGGCTGGAAACACCATATATTTT
TRBJ1-2	-	-	TRBV24-1	CATSDSTVDYGYTF	TGTGCCACCAGTGATTCGACAGTAGACTATGGCTACACCTTC
TRBJ1-1	-	many	TRBV3-1	CASSFRQAVMNTEAFF	TGTGCCAGCAGCTTTAGACAGGCTGTTATGAACACTGAAGCTTTCTTT
TRBJ1-5	-	many	TRBV6-5	CASSYGGIDTQPQHF	TGTGCCAGCAGTTACGGGGGGATTGACACACAGCCCCAGCATTTT
TRBJ1-1	-	many	TRBV12-3/TRBV12-4	CASSSEPGLVAFF	TGTGCCAGCAGTTCCGAGCCCGGACTGGTCGCTTTCTTT
TRBJ1-2	-	many	TRBV7-6	CASSPNGYGYTF	TGTGCCAGCAGCCCCAACGGCTATGGCTACACCTTC
TRBJ1-1	-	many	TRBV30	CAWSAGLRGRSFTEAFF	TGTGCCTGGAGTGCTGGCCTTAGGGGCAGGTCGTTCACTGAAGCTTTCTTT
TRBJ1-1	TRBD1	many	TRBV29-1	CSFGQDLGNTEAFF	TGCAGCTTCGGACAGGACCTGGGGAACACTGAAGCTTTCTTT
TRBJ1-2	-	many	TRBV29-1	CSVEGTTRTDDYGYTF	TGCAGCGTTGAGGGTACCACACGAACAGACGACTATGGCTACACCTTC
TRBJ2-3	-	many	TRBV20-1	CSARDPRTATDTQYF	TGCAGTGCTAGAGATCCCAGGACCGCCACAGATACGCAGTATTTT
TRBJ2-1	-	many	TRBV25-1	CASSGHHEQFF	TGTGCCAGCAGCGGACATCATGAGCAGTTCTTC
TRBJ2-7	TRBD2	few	TRBV20-1	CSASGLAAYEQYF	TGCAGTGCTAGCGGCCTAGCGGCCTACGAGCAGTACTTC
TRBJ1-5	TRBD1	many	TRBV5-1	CASSPRGPGQPQHF	TGCGCCAGCAGCCCCAGGGGGCCCGGGCAGCCCCAGCATTTT
TRBJ2-3	TRBD2	many	TRBV7-8	CASSPPGLSYTDTQYF	TGTGCCAGCAGCCCCCCGGGACTATCATACACAGATACGCAGTATTTT
TRBJ1-6	TRBD1	many	TRBV18	CASSFDRDPQGSPLHF	TGTGCCAGCTCATTCGACAGGGACCCTCAGGGGTCACCCCTCCACTTT
TRBJ1-1	-	-	TRBV29-1	CSATGTQGTEAFF	TGCAGCGCTACCGGGACCCAGGGGACTGAAGCTTTCTTT
TRBJ2-7	TRBD2	many	TRBV3-1	CASSRGAGVSYEQYF	TGTGCCAGCAGTCGGGGAGCGGGGGTCTCCTACGAGCAGTACTTC
TRBJ1-1	-	many	TRBV20-1	CSAHPQGRGNTEAFF	TGCAGTGCCCACCCCCAGGGGAGGGGAAATACTGAAGCTTTCTTT
TRBJ1-2	TRBD1	many	TRBV20-1	CSARSDRSYGYTF	TGCAGTGCTAGATCGGACAGGTCCTATGGCTACACCTTC
TRBJ2-7	-	many	TRBV12-5	CASGSPDSGPYYEQYF	TGTGCTAGTGGTTCACCGGATTCGGGACCCTACTACGAGCAGTACTTC
TRBJ1-2	TRBD1	-	TRBV7-9	CASSLRQGQYGYTF	TGTGCCAGCAGCTTGCGACAGGGGCAGTATGGCTACACCTTC
TRBJ2-2	-	many	TRBV29-1	CSVPNDRSWNTGELFF	TGCAGCGTGCCTAATGACAGGTCCTGGAACACCGGGGAGCTGTTTTTT
TRBJ2-1	-	many	TRBV20-1	CSARDVYHNEQFF	TGCAGTGCTAGAGATGTCTACCACAATGAGCAGTTCTTC
TRBJ2-3	-	many	TRBV23-1	CASSLLLLLRTDTQYF	TGCGCCAGCAGTCTCCTCCTATTGCTCCGCACAGATACGCAGTATTTT
TRBJ2-7	TRBD2	many	TRBV3-1	CASSPGTMGPYEQYF	TGTGCCAGCAGCCCCGGGACTATGGGCCCCTACGAGCAGTACTTC
TRBJ2-7	TRBD2	many	TRBV6-6	CASSYSYSGASSYEQYF	TGTGCCAGCAGTTACTCTTATAGCGGGGCCAGCTCCTACGAGCAGTACTTC
TRBJ1-2	-	many	TRBV5-1	CASSPDGNYGYTF	TGCGCCAGCAGCCCCGACGGAAACTATGGCTACACCTTC
TRBJ1-2	TRBD1	many	TRBV27	CASSFGRGLGYTF	TGTGCCAGCAGTTTTGGCAGGGGGCTCGGCTACACCTTC
TRBJ1-1	-	few	TRBV7-9	CASSLPITEAFF	TGTGCCAGCAGCTTACCTATCACTGAAGCTTTCTTT
TRBJ1-5	-	many	TRBV16	CASSQGPFSNQPQHF	TGTGCCAGCAGCCAAGGTCCCTTTAGCAATCAGCCCCAGCATTTT
TRBJ2-7	TRBD2	many	TRBV5-5	CASSPGLFYEQYF	TGTGCCAGCAGCCCGGGACTATTCTACGAGCAGTACTTC
TRBJ1-2	TRBD1	few	TRBV2	CASKGTGGAEGYTF	TGTGCCAGCAAAGGGACAGGGGGCGCGGAGGGCTACACCTTC
TRBJ1-1	-	-	TRBV11-2	CASSPTGTEAFF	TGTGCCAGCAGTCCAACTGGGACTGAAGCTTTCTTT
TRBJ2-7	-	-	TRBV11-1	CASSNRDTYEQYF	TGTGCCAGCAGCAACCGGGACACCTACGAGCAGTACTTC
TRBJ2-3	-	many	TRBV7-2	CASSLGRLLDTQYF	TGTGCCAGCAGCTTAGGACGGCTTTTAGATACGCAGTATTTT
TRBJ2-5	-	many	TRBV12-3/TRBV12-4	CASSLFTAGAGAGAETQYF	TGTGCCAGCAGTTTATTCACCGCCGGGGCGGGGGCCGGGGCAGAGACCCAGTACTTC
TRBJ1-5	-	-	TRBV12-5	CASGLEQGPYQPQHF	TGTGCTAGTGGTTTGGAGCAGGGACCGTATCAGCCCCAGCATTTT
TRBJ1-2	TRBD1	many	TRBV4-2	CASSGQGQHYGYTF	TGTGCCAGCAGCGGTCAGGGACAGCACTATGGCTACACCTTC
TRBJ2-7	-	many	TRBV7-2	CASTSRGGAGSYEQYF	TGTGCCAGCACCTCTAGGGGGGGGGCGGGATCCTACGAGCAGTACTTC
TRBJ2-7	-	many	TRBV7-8	CASSHEGLLHGYEQYF	TGTGCCAGCAGCCACGAGGGACTGCTGCATGGGTACGAGCAGTACTTC
TRBJ2-4	-	-	TRBV5-1	CASSLRGAENIQYF	TGCGCCAGCAGCTTGCGGGGCGCCGAAAACATTCAGTACTTC